This T cell receptor beta chain was sequenced during a study of blood T cell repertoires in COVID-19. Study as a whole: Samples of COVID-19 (acute and convalescent) were obtained from the United States, Italy and Spain. PBMCs, B-cell-depleted T cells, or T cells were the source of the cDNA or gDNA that made up the material.

The germline V gene encodes CDR1 PRHDT and CDR2 FYEKMQ (reference sequence). The CDR3 is 13 amino acids. Trimming shortened V by 4 bases and J by 7 bases, and 14 bases separated the two germline ends. TCRdb's table, derived via immunoSEQ multiplex PCR, lists solely in-frame clones and lacks some. The table records some 490,000 clones, less than 90% of them present only once. Two negative PCRs, clearance, or symptom resolution characterized the recovered Cohort 3 donors. The sequencing sample was made of PBMCs or T cells enriched from blood (not recorded which). This receptor was identified in a woman aged 55-69 years who had recovered from COVID-19. This rearrangement joins TRBV13 to TRBJ2-7, with unresolved D. The CDR3 bases are TGTGCCAGCAGCTCCAGGTGGATCGGTGAGCAGTACTTC. Amino acid sequence: CASSSRWIGEQYF.